The entry below describes one T cell receptor (beta chain). The antigen remains unidentified. TRBV12-4/TRBJ1-2 clonotypes were amplified with adaptor-ligated barcode primers. One entry per CDR3 protein results from TCRdb running MiXCR on the multiplex PCR reads. The repertoire has 700 to 950 distinct CDR3 sequences, around 18% of them found once; the top ten carry more than 40%. The CDR3 consists of 15 residues. V shed 0 bases and J 4 bases; nucleotides not matched to a gene: 3. Tregs were sorted as CD4+CD25+CD127-/low cells. Study-level points and caveats: Tumor memory CD4+ T cell TCR gene usage clustered with blood and lymph node memory CD4+ cells and lymph node naive CD4+ cells. Tumor Treg TCRs overlapped most with tumor naive CD4+ cells. Naive CD4+ cells shared about 14% of tumor Treg sequences.

Sequenced sample: Tregs sorted from blood. The clonotype comes from a female donor with breast cancer. This chain joins TRBV12-3 or TRBV12-4 and TRBJ1-2; TRBD1 matches 9 bases. The CDR3 region has the DNA TGTGCCAGCAGTTTAGCCGGGACAGGGTCCTATGGCTACACCTTC. As protein: CASSLAGTGSYGYTF.